One and the same sample provided the 23 T cell receptor beta chains below, sequenced in a study of graft-versus-host responses after intestinal transplantation. Sequencing used immunoSEQ multiplex PCR; TCRdb keeps in-frame clones, though not all of them. The profile covers some 14,000 clones, with approximately 85% appearing a single time and 20% to 25% taken by the ten largest. Sequencing used PBMCs, obtained after intestinal transplantation. The receptors originated from a human patient who received an intestinal transplant, so some T cells may come from the graft donor.

The V gene is TRBV6-4, the J gene TRBJ2-2, with 7 bases identical to TRBD1. CDR3 length: 16 amino acids. J lost 1 base, V lost 3 bases, and 5 bases had no gene match. Germline V gene lookup returns CDR1 MRHNA and CDR2 SNTAGT. CDR3 loop: CASSDTGVWNTGELFF. The CDR3 coding sequence is TGTGCCAGCAGTGATACAGGGGTTTGGAACACCGGGGAGCTGTTTTTT.

The J gene is TRBJ1-5, the V gene TRBV6-4, with 11 bases aligning to TRBD1. CDR3 length: 14 residues. The germline CDR1 and CDR2 sequences are MRHNA and SNTAGT. V lost 6 bases and J lost 6; bases outside the gene matches: 4. This CDR3 reads CASRKGQGGQPQHF. Written as DNA, the CDR3 is TGTGCCAGCAGGAAGGGACAGGGGGGTCAGCCCCAGCATTTT.

The rearrangement joins TRBV30 to TRBJ1-6; tentatively, D is TRBD1 (6 bases). V lost 0 bases, J lost 0 bases, and 12 bases lay in between. The CDR3 runs 17 residues. From germline, CDR1 is GTSNPN and CDR2 SVGIG (reference sequence). The CDR3 region has the DNA TGTGCCTGGAGTGTACAGGGAACCAGCTCCTATAATTCACCCCTCCACTTT. Amino acid sequence: CAWSVQGTSSYNSPLHF.

The chain uses TRBV10-3 and TRBJ1-2; maybe TRBD1 (6 bases). V was shortened by 4 bases and J by 5 bases, with 11 bases between the two germline ends. Germline values: CDR1 ENHRY, CDR2 SYGVKD. The CDR3 runs 13 residues. Here the CDR3 reads CAISAGTFYGYTF. DNA for the CDR3: TGTGCCATCAGTGCCGGGACATTTTATGGCTACACCTTC.

The chain couples TRBV28 to TRBJ2-5, with a tentative D call TRBD2 (6 bases). The assigned J gene may be wrong: the sequence end matches TRBJ2-7 better. CDR1 MDHEN and CDR2 SYDVKM come from the germline V gene. The CDR3 contains 14 residues. In DNA, the CDR3 is TGTGCCAGCAGTCGACTCGACGGGGAGGACGAGCAGTACTTC. Protein product: CASSRLDGEDEQYF.

This rearrangement joins TRBV11-2 to TRBJ2-1; TRBD2 might be the D (6 bases). This CDR3 is 14 amino acids long. Trimming stripped 5 bases from V and 3 bases from J, with 11 bases between. CDR1 SGHAT and CDR2 FQNNGV come from the germline V gene. CDR3 residues: CASSHRLVYNEQFF. In DNA form, the CDR3 reads TGTGCCAGCAGCCATCGACTAGTCTACAATGAGCAGTTCTTC.

The chain recombines TRBV10-3 with TRBJ2-7, with D possibly being TRBD1 (6 bases). Germline V gives CDR1 ENHRY, CDR2 SYGVKD. CDR3 size: 14 residues. V gave up 0 bases and J gave up 0 bases, with 6 bases separating them. For the CDR3, the DNA is TGTGCCATCAGTGAGTCGGACAGCTCCTACGAGCAGTACTTC. Its protein is CAISESDSSYEQYF.

The chain uses TRBV10-1 and TRBJ1-1, with D uncertain. Looked up from germline, CDR1 is WNHNN and CDR2 is SYGVQD (reference sequence). The CDR3 extends over 14 amino acids. Trimming removed 4 bases at V and 12 bases at J, with 21 bases between. CDR3 sequence (DNA): TGCGCCAGCAGTGGGCCCGGGATCCGGATTGGAACTTTCTTT. Its translation: CASSGPGIRIGTFF.

The chain joins TRBV18 to TRBJ2-7; 8 nucleotides match TRBD1. V shed 1 base and J 2 bases; nucleotides not matched to a gene: 7. This CDR3 has 16 amino acids. Germline V gene lookup returns CDR1 KGHSH and CDR2 LQKENI. The CDR3 DNA reads TGTGCCAGCTCACCACAAGGACAGGGAACCACCTACGAGCAGTACTTC. Translation gives CASSPQGQGTTYEQYF.

The rearrangement uses TRBV5-1 and TRBJ1-2; D is unresolved. Per germline, CDR1 SGHRS and CDR2 YFSETQ. CDR3 length: 12 residues. Trimming took off 2 bases at V and 3 bases at J, with 5 bases between the two ends. The CDR3 sequence is CASSFGDYGYTF. For the CDR3, the DNA is TGCGCCAGCAGCTTCGGGGACTATGGCTACACCTTC.

V is TRBV7-8 and J is TRBJ2-7; 9 nucleotides align to TRBD1. This CDR3 is built from 14 residues. CDR1 and CDR2 from the germline V gene are SGHVS and FQNEAQ. V dropped 3 bases and J dropped 3; count of bases not matched to a gene: 3. The CDR3 loop reads CASSFRQGVYEQYF. In nucleotides, the CDR3 is TGTGCCAGCAGCTTCAGACAGGGGGTCTACGAGCAGTACTTC. The variable domain in full, completed from reference TRBV7-8 and TRBJ2-7, reads GAGVSQSPRYKVAKRGQDVALRCDPISGHVSLFWYQQALGQGPEFLTYFQNEAQLDKSGLPSDRFFAERPEGSVSTLKIQRTQQEDSAVYLCASSFRQGVYEQYFGPGTRLTVT.

The V and J genes are TRBV15 and TRBJ1-3; 7 positions agree with TRBD1. CDR1 and CDR2 (germline): LNHNV, YYDKDF (reference sequence). This CDR3 is 14 amino acids long. J was trimmed by 8 bases and V by 4 bases; bases with no gene match: 8. The DNA for the CDR3 is TGTGCCACCAGCACCCGGACCACAGGGGACACCATATATTTT. Its translation is CATSTRTTGDTIYF.

The J gene is TRBJ1-2, the V gene TRBV20-1, with a weak D call TRBD1 (6 bases). Trimming left V 7 bases short and J 2 bases short, with 8 bases between. The CDR3 sequence is 11 residues long. CDR1 and CDR2 from the germline V gene are DFQATT and SNEGSKA (reference sequence). CDR3: CSVQGNYGYTF. CDR3 sequence (DNA): TGCAGTGTGCAGGGGAACTATGGCTACACCTTC.

The chain couples TRBV11-2 to TRBJ1-1; D remains ambiguous. Trimming took 5 bases from V and 3 from J, leaving 10 bases between them. This CDR3 spans 13 amino acids. Germline V CDR1 and CDR2: SGHAT, FQNNGV. CDR3 bases: TGTGCCAGCAGCCTTCGTAAGGACACTGAAGCTTTCTTT. This encodes CASSLRKDTEAFF.

This clone rates as medium-sized. Germline is not matched at one junction end, which may reflect a read error. The J gene is TRBJ2-5, the V gene TRBV19; D is possibly TRBD1 or TRBD2 (5 bases each). The germline V gene has CDR1 LNHDA and CDR2 SQIVND (reference sequence). CDR3 length: 13 amino acids. CDR3: CASRTNPTGPLDF. CDR3 DNA sequence: TGTGCCAGTAGGACTAATCCCACAGGACCCTTAGACTTC.

This chain joins TRBV16 and TRBJ1-6; unclear D gene. V was trimmed by 4 bases and J by 1 base, leaving 8 bases between them. This CDR3 is 15 amino acids long. Germline loops: CDR1 KGHSY, CDR2 FQNENV. CDR3: CASSPRRSYNSPLHF. Here the CDR3 DNA reads TGTGCCAGCAGCCCCAGACGGTCCTATAATTCACCCCTCCACTTT. Based on the CDR3 plus reference TRBV16 and TRBJ1-6, the full variable domain is GEEVAQTPKHLVRGEGQKAKLYCAPIKGHSYVFWYQQVLKNEFKFLISFQNENVFDETGMPKERFSAKCLPNSPCSLEIQATKLEDSAVYFCASSPRRSYNSPLHFGNGTRLTVT.

The rearrangement joins TRBV20-1 to TRBJ2-7; perhaps TRBD1 as D (5 bases). Trimming removed 1 base at V and 6 bases at J, with 7 bases between. Per germline, CDR1 DFQATT and CDR2 SNEGSKA (reference sequence). The CDR3 totals 11 residues. The chain's CDR3 is CSARVGAEQYF. CDR3 DNA sequence: TGCAGTGCTAGAGTAGGGGCCGAGCAGTACTTC.

This chain connects TRBV5-4 to TRBJ2-7; maybe TRBD2 (5 bases). Germline V gene sequence: CDR1 SGHNT, CDR2 YYREEE (reference sequence). The CDR3 loop spans 12 amino acids. V shed 2 bases and J shed 3 bases, with 6 bases lying between them. The CDR3 here is CASSFGLYEQYF. CDR3 DNA: TGTGCCAGCAGCTTTGGACTCTACGAGCAGTACTTC.

The chain is built from TRBV9 and TRBJ1-6; possible D gene TRBD1, 6 bases. Trimming cost V 3 bases and J 9 bases, with 13 bases left between them. Germline V gives CDR1 SGDLS, CDR2 YYNGEE. The CDR3 is made up of 14 amino acids. CDR3 loop: CASSASGGGSPLHF. The CDR3 DNA reads TGTGCCAGCAGCGCCTCGGGGGGCGGTTCACCCCTCCACTTT.

This chain uses TRBV7-9 with TRBJ2-3; D is ambiguous. The CDR3 is 13 amino acids. Looked up from germline, CDR1 is SEHNR and CDR2 is FQNEAQ (reference sequence). The V and J ends lost 5 bases and 5 bases respectively, with 11 bases between them. CDR3 residues: CASSTQLGDTQYF. For the CDR3, the DNA is TGTGCCAGCAGCACCCAACTGGGAGATACGCAGTATTTT.

The chain employs TRBV7-2 and TRBJ2-1; D call uncertain. This CDR3 is 13 amino acids long. Germline CDR1 is SGHTA and CDR2 is FQGNSA. The V end was cut by 1 base, the J end by 7 bases, with 8 bases between. CDR3 sequence: CASSLGGMNEQFF. DNA of the CDR3: TGTGCCAGCAGCTTAGGTGGTATGAATGAGCAGTTCTTC.

The V gene is TRBV30, the J gene TRBJ2-5, with D tentatively TRBD2 (5 bases). Trimming left V 4 bases short and J 5 bases short, with 11 bases between. The CDR3 sequence is 12 residues long. CDR1 is GTSNPN, CDR2 SVGIG, per germline (reference sequence). The CDR3 sequence: CAWMAGRETQYF. CDR3 DNA sequence: TGTGCCTGGATGGCGGGTCGGGAGACCCAGTACTTC.

The rearrangement uses TRBV7-8 and TRBJ2-3, with unresolved D. V was pared by 3 bases and J by 0 bases, with 7 bases between. The CDR3 is 14 residues long. Germline assignment: CDR1 SGHVS and CDR2 FQNEAQ. For the CDR3, the DNA is TGTGCCAGCAGCTTCGGCGCTAGCACAGATACGCAGTATTTT. Protein sequence: CASSFGASTDTQYF.